This T cell receptor beta chain was retrieved from a study of PD-L1 blockade in urothelial cancer. Study summary: About 90% of the roughly 29 patients were men with bladder-origin urothelial cancer. At 3 weeks (second dose) and 6 weeks after starting treatment, blood was analyzed.

With regard to this clone: The target antigen is unknown.

This CDR3 region has 11 residues. Trimming took off 5 bases at V and 4 bases at J, with 6 bases between the two ends. Germline CDR1 is LNHDA and CDR2 is SQIVND (reference sequence). Time point: pretreatment peripheral blood. Between 1 and 8 samples per patient were obtained, pretreatment and on-treatment. Study results and caveats: Durable benefit accompanied greater 3-week expansion of tumor-associated blood clones.

Sequencing was performed with immunoSEQ multiplex PCR; in TCRdb, only in-frame clones are kept and a portion is missing. Of around 60,000 clones detected, 81% appear once; the ten largest clones hold around 3.2%. Sequenced here: PBMCs, sampled around atezolizumab (anti-PD-L1) treatment. The J gene is TRBJ2-7, the V gene TRBV19; no clear D. The receptor was derived from a man aged 65 to 85 with urothelial cancer. The chain's CDR3 is CASSGAYEQYF. As DNA, the CDR3 is TGTGCCAGTAGTGGAGCTTACGAGCAGTACTTC.